Here is one TCR beta chain with its context. V was shortened by 2 bases and J by 8 bases, with 18 bases between the two germline ends. Per germline, CDR1 GTSNPN and CDR2 SVGIG (reference sequence). The CDR3 extends over 14 amino acids. This specimen belongs to a study of blood T cell repertoires in COVID-19. Study-level information: COVID-19 samples, acute and convalescent, were from the United States, Italy and Spain. Sample material is recorded as cDNA or gDNA derived from T cells, B-cell-depleted T cells, or PBMCs.

Using immunoSEQ multiplex PCR, the repertoire was profiled, and TCRdb retains in-frame clones only, with some absent. The data hold roughly 160,000 clones, with approximately 86% observed a single time. Sample: peripheral blood. The chain is built from TRBV30 and TRBJ1-2; D is ambiguous. This sequence was found in a man aged 55 to 69 with COVID-19, enrolled during active disease. CDR3 loop: CAWSQTRVGYGYTF. CDR3 in DNA: TGTGCCTGGAGTCAGACGCGGGTGGGGTACGGCTACACCTTC.